Each of the 31 T cell receptor beta chains below was sequenced from the same sample in a study of shared clonotypes between healthy human individuals (dated by TCRdb to the early 2020s). CD8 naive samples consisted of CD45RO-negative cells that were positively selected for CCR7, yielding a CD45RA+CCR7+ population without TemRA cells. Receptors were amplified or captured by the immunoSEQ multiplex PCR assay. This immuneACCESS table, as held by TCRdb, lists in-frame sequences with V and J called but not all clones. Of the missing ones, under half trace to an unresolved V gene in checked studies; the others have no known cause. The table for this sample lists around 1,900,000 clones; 90% to 95% of them were counted only once. Of the sample, around 1.7% falls within the top ten clones. Sequences were obtained from naive CD8+ T cells from PBMCs. This sample's cell subset or site label indicates: CD45RA+CCR7+. These TCRs come from a man between 18 and 29 years old in good health. Some clones in this sample may be carry-over from other donors' samples.

The chain employs TRBV6-5 and TRBJ2-7; 11 bases are a match to TRBD2. Trimming took 3 bases from V and 4 from J; bases not matched to a gene: 8. The CDR3 has 16 residues. Per germline, CDR1 MNHEY and CDR2 SVGAGI. The CDR3: CASSYGPGLAVYEQYF. Written as DNA, the CDR3 is TGTGCCAGCAGTTATGGGCCGGGACTAGCGGTGTACGAGCAGTACTTC.

This chain connects TRBV27 to TRBJ2-1; D is ambiguous. V shed 3 bases and J shed 2 bases, with 5 bases lying between them. The germline V gene has CDR1 MNHEY and CDR2 SMNVEV (reference sequence). The CDR3 covers 13 residues. The CDR3, as DNA: TGTGCCAGCAGTTTTGACCCCTACAATGAGCAGTTCTTC. Translation: CASSFDPYNEQFF.

The table lists this clone with a count of one. The genes are TRBV10-1 and TRBJ2-3, with 11 bases fitting TRBD2. Germline values: CDR1 WNHNN, CDR2 SYGVQD (reference sequence). The CDR3 covers 15 residues. The junction had 6 bases not matched to a gene; V was cut back by 6 bases and J by 4 bases. The CDR3 nucleotides read TGCGCCAGCAGCGTTAGCGGGAGGGCCCCAGATACGCAGTATTTT. It is translated as CASSVSGRAPDTQYF.

The chain joins TRBV14 to TRBJ2-7; D might be TRBD1 (6 bases). This CDR3 is built from 16 residues. Germline CDR1 reads SGHDN; CDR2 reads FVKESK. The ends were cut back, 1 base at V and 5 bases at J, with 18 bases in the middle. In DNA form, the CDR3 reads TGTGCCAGCAGCCAAGGCCCGGACAGTCTAGACCACGAGCAGTACTTC. It yields the protein CASSQGPDSLDHEQYF.

The chain recombines TRBV5-6 with TRBJ1-4; D gene uncertain. V lost 10 bases, J lost 0 bases, and 10 bases lay in between. Germline assignment: CDR1 SGHDT and CDR2 YYEEEE. The CDR3 is 13 amino acids. In DNA, the CDR3 is TGTGCCCACAAAGAATCAACTAATGAAAAACTGTTTTTT. It specifies CAHKESTNEKLFF.

CDR3 coding DNA: TGTGCCAGCAGTGAAGTGACCTCCAGCCTTAATGAAGCTTTCTTT. It specifies CASSEVTSSLNEAFF. The chain links TRBV6-1 to TRBJ1-1, with no clear D. The CDR3 covers 15 residues. Trimming left V 1 base short and J 7 bases short, with 16 bases between. The germline CDR1 and CDR2 sequences are MNHNS and SASEGT.

The genes are TRBV4-1 and TRBJ1-2; TRBD1 matches 7 bases. CDR3 length: 16 amino acids. Germline V CDR1 and CDR2: MGHRA, YSYEKL. V lost 1 base and J lost 4; bases outside the gene matches: 9. This chain's CDR3 is CASSQVGGGGSYGYTF. The DNA for the CDR3 is TGCGCCAGCAGCCAAGTCGGAGGGGGCGGGAGCTATGGCTACACCTTC.

The CDR3 DNA sequence: TGTGCCAGCAGCCCCTCCGGGACTACCGCAAGTTCGCCCTACGAGCAGTACTTC. Protein: CASSPSGTTASSPYEQYF. The V gene is TRBV7-9, the J gene TRBJ2-7, with TRBD2 identical over 7 bases. This CDR3 is 18 amino acids long. V lost 5 bases and J lost 2; bases outside the gene matches: 18. Looked up from germline, CDR1 is SEHNR and CDR2 is FQNEAQ (reference sequence).

The chain is built from TRBV7-2 and TRBJ2-7; 8 bases map to TRBD2. CDR3 size: 15 residues. The V gene end was trimmed by 3 bases and the J gene end by 2 bases; junction bases not matched to a gene: 6. Germline lookup yields CDR1 SGHTA and CDR2 FQGNSA. CDR3 sequence (DNA): TGTGCCAGCAGCTTGACCGGGAGGGGGGCCTACGAGCAGTACTTC. Protein: CASSLTGRGAYEQYF. Supplemented by reference TRBV7-2 and TRBJ2-7, the full variable domain reads GAGVSQSPSNKVTEKGKDVELRCDPISGHTALYWYRQSLGQGLEFLIYFQGNSAPDKSGLPSDRFSAERTGGSVSTLTIQRTQQEDSAVYLCASSLTGRGAYEQYFGPGTRLTVT.

The V and J genes are TRBV19 and TRBJ2-7; possibly TRBD1 for D (6 bases). CDR3 length: 14 residues. V was shortened by 5 bases and J by 2 bases, with 13 bases between the two germline ends. From germline, CDR1 is LNHDA and CDR2 SQIVND (reference sequence). CDR3 region: CASSVQGTPYEQYF. The CDR3 DNA follows: TGTGCCAGTAGTGTCCAGGGGACCCCCTACGAGCAGTACTTC.

The table lists this clone with a few counts. Distinct nucleotide sequences in the sample also encode this CDR3. For the CDR3, the DNA is TGCGCCAGCAGCTTGACAGGGAGCTCCTACGAGCAGTACTTC. This translates into CASSLTGSSYEQYF. This chain uses TRBV5-1 with TRBJ2-7, with a weak D call TRBD1 (6 bases). Trimming shortened V by 1 base and J by 0 bases, and 8 bases separated the two germline ends. CDR3 length: 14 residues. Per the germline V gene, CDR1 is SGHRS and CDR2 is YFSETQ.

The chain couples TRBV11-2 to TRBJ2-7; 7 nucleotides align to TRBD1. Germline V gene sequence: CDR1 SGHAT, CDR2 FQNNGV. Unmatched junction bases numbered 7, after V lost 8 bases and J lost 0 bases. The length of the CDR3 is 14 residues. The CDR3 region is CASGPWDSSYEQYF. CDR3 nucleotide sequence: TGTGCCAGCGGTCCGTGGGACAGCTCCTACGAGCAGTACTTC.

The chain couples TRBV2 to TRBJ1-1, with 7 bases matching TRBD1. CDR1 is SNHLY and CDR2 is FYNNEI in the germline V gene. Trimming removed 6 bases from V and 4 bases from J; junction bases left unmatched: 5. The CDR3 sequence is 13 residues long. The chain's CDR3 is CASSGGQATEAFF. In DNA, the CDR3 is TGTGCCAGCAGCGGAGGACAGGCCACTGAAGCTTTCTTT.

The chain carries TRBV19 and TRBJ1-4; D unresolved. The V gene lost 6 bases and the J gene lost 7 bases, with 15 bases spanning the gap. The CDR3 runs 14 residues. The germline CDR1 and CDR2 sequences are LNHDA and SQIVND (reference sequence). The CDR3: CASSFGPRGEKLFF. In nucleotides, the CDR3 is TGTGCCAGTAGCTTCGGACCTCGGGGTGAAAAACTGTTTTTT.

The chain carries TRBV23-1 and TRBJ1-2, with D possibly being TRBD1 (6 bases). TRBV23-1 counts as an open reading frame of uncertain function. This CDR3 is 16 amino acids long. V was trimmed by 0 bases and J by 3 bases, leaving 14 bases between them. The CDR3 DNA sequence: TGCGCCAGCAGTCAATCTAAGGGGGGCGCGGACTATGGCTACACCTTC. Amino acids: CASSQSKGGADYGYTF.

The chain carries TRBV27 and TRBJ2-1; TRBD2 agrees at 14 bases. CDR1 and CDR2 from the germline V gene are MNHEY and SMNVEV (reference sequence). V shed 2 bases, J shed 9 bases, and the junction held 9 bases outside the gene matches. The length of the CDR3 is 17 residues. The chain's CDR3 is CASSLLGTSGSPIEQFF. DNA for the CDR3: TGTGCCAGCAGTTTACTCGGGACTAGCGGGAGTCCGATTGAGCAGTTCTTC.

The chain is built from TRBV9 and TRBJ2-7, with 12 bases matching TRBD2. The V gene's germline CDR1 is SGDLS and CDR2 YYNGEE. This CDR3 spans 18 amino acids. Trimming at V came to 3 bases and at J to 3 bases, leaving 13 bases not matched to a gene. The CDR3, as DNA: TGTGCCAGCAGCGCCCAACCGGGACTAGCGGGTCAGGTCTACGAGCAGTACTTC. It yields the protein CASSAQPGLAGQVYEQYF.

The rearrangement joins TRBV7-3 to TRBJ1-2; no reliable D call. Germline-derived CDR1 and CDR2 are SGHTA and FQGTGA. Trimming took 5 bases from V and 4 from J, leaving 11 bases between them. This CDR3 has 13 residues. The CDR3 here is CASSPLPGYGYTF. The DNA of the CDR3 is TGTGCCAGCAGCCCGCTGCCGGGCTATGGCTACACCTTC.

This clone was observed a few times. V and J are TRBV13 and TRBJ1-1, with no clear D. Trimming cost V 3 bases and J 11 bases, with 19 bases left between them. Germline assignment: CDR1 PRHDT and CDR2 FYEKMQ (reference sequence). This CDR3 region has 14 residues. The CDR3, as DNA: TGTGCCAGCAGCTTCCACCAACCGGCCCCCGAGGCTTTCTTT. Its protein is CASSFHQPAPEAFF. Supplemented by reference TRBV13 and TRBJ1-1, the full variable domain reads AAGVIQSPRHLIKEKRETATLKCYPIPRHDTVYWYQQGPGQDPQFLISFYEKMQSDKGSIPDRFSAQQFSDYHSELNMSSLELGDSALYFCASSFHQPAPEAFFGQGTRLTVV.

This clone came up once. The chain is built from TRBV18 and TRBJ2-2; D is ambiguous. The V gene's germline CDR1 is KGHSH and CDR2 LQKENI. Trimming took 3 bases from V and 4 from J, leaving 12 bases between them. The CDR3 extends over 15 amino acids. The CDR3 DNA sequence: TGTGCCAGCTCACCGTGGGTGTTGGGCACCGGGGAGCTGTTTTTT. Protein sequence: CASSPWVLGTGELFF. The full variable domain, its missing parts supplied by reference TRBV18 and TRBJ2-2, is NAGVMQNPRHLVRRRGQEARLRCSPMKGHSHVYWYRQLPEEGLKFMVYLQKENIIDESGMPKERFSAEFPKEGPSILRIQQVVRGDSAAYFCASSPWVLGTGELFFGEGSRLTVL.

This chain joins TRBV6-1 and TRBJ1-1, with D hard to call. The CDR3 spans 14 residues. V was cut by 3 bases and J by 3 bases, with 11 bases left in between. The germline CDR1 and CDR2 sequences are MNHNS and SASEGT. CDR3 amino acids: CASSDRPTDTEAFF. The CDR3 coding sequence is TGTGCCAGCAGTGACAGGCCCACGGACACTGAAGCTTTCTTT.

As DNA, the CDR3 is TGTGCCAGCAGTCGGGAATCCGAGCAGTTCTTC. Amino acid sequence: CASSRESEQFF. The chain couples TRBV27 to TRBJ2-1; the D gene is possibly TRBD2 (5 bases). The V end was cut by 5 bases, the J end by 10 bases, with 9 bases between. Germline CDR1 reads MNHEY; CDR2 reads SMNVEV (reference sequence). The CDR3 sequence is 11 residues long.

This chain connects TRBV27 to TRBJ2-1, with D uncertain. Germline loops: CDR1 MNHEY, CDR2 SMNVEV (reference sequence). Trimming shortened V by 1 base and J by 6 bases, and 7 bases separated the two germline ends. The CDR3 sequence is 13 residues long. This CDR3 is CASSLLWANEQFF. DNA for the CDR3: TGTGCCAGCAGTTTATTGTGGGCCAATGAGCAGTTCTTC.

CDR3 amino acids: CASSRGTGNQPQHF. CDR3 nucleotide sequence: TGTGCCAGCAGCCGGGGGACAGGGAATCAGCCCCAGCATTTT. J is TRBJ1-5 and V is TRBV11-2, with 9 bases lining up with TRBD1. The junction had 3 bases not matched to a gene; V was cut back by 5 bases and J by 4 bases. CDR1 is SGHAT, CDR2 FQNNGV, per germline. This CDR3 region has 14 residues.

The gene calls are TRBV12-5 and TRBJ2-1; 7 positions match TRBD2. Per germline, CDR1 LGHNT and CDR2 FRNRAP. V lost 1 base, J lost 4 bases, and 7 bases stayed unmatched. There are 16 residues in the CDR3. The chain's CDR3 is CASGLGQGGPYNEQFF. The CDR3 nucleotides read TGTGCTAGTGGTTTGGGTCAGGGAGGGCCTTACAATGAGCAGTTCTTC.

The J gene is TRBJ2-1, the V gene TRBV9, with 10 bases identical to TRBD1. The CDR3 contains 15 residues. From germline, CDR1 is SGDLS and CDR2 YYNGEE. J was trimmed by 8 bases and V by 4 bases; bases with no gene match: 9. CDR3 residues: CASSSHGTGVYEQFF. CDR3 nucleotide sequence: TGTGCCAGCAGCTCCCACGGGACAGGGGTATATGAGCAGTTCTTC.

The chain combines TRBV5-6 with TRBJ1-2, with 12 bases aligning to TRBD1. The J segment lost 7 bases and the V segment lost 5 bases, leaving 6 bases of the junction unmatched. Germline V gives CDR1 SGHDT, CDR2 YYEEEE. This CDR3 spans 14 amino acids. CDR3 region: CASRWGQGAFGYTF. CDR3 DNA sequence: TGTGCCAGCAGGTGGGGACAGGGGGCCTTTGGCTACACCTTC.

The genes are TRBV7-9 and TRBJ2-2; the match to TRBD1 covers 8 bases. V gave up 5 bases and J gave up 3 bases; unmatched junction bases: 5. This CDR3 contains 15 residues. CDR1 and CDR2 from the germline V gene are SEHNR and FQNEAQ (reference sequence). CDR3 protein: CASSAHRGDTGELFF. DNA for the CDR3: TGTGCCAGCAGCGCGCACAGGGGGGACACCGGGGAGCTGTTTTTT.

The chain carries TRBV9 and TRBJ2-7; 8 bases match TRBD2. With V trimmed by 5 bases and J by 5 bases, 9 bases remained unmatched. The CDR3 consists of 14 residues. Germline-derived CDR1 and CDR2 are SGDLS and YYNGEE. The CDR3 region is CASSPRAGGDEQYF. CDR3 bases: TGTGCCAGCAGTCCCAGGGCGGGAGGTGACGAGCAGTACTTC.

This sequence joins TRBV27 and TRBJ2-7, with a weak D call TRBD2 (6 bases). Germline CDR1 reads MNHEY; CDR2 reads SMNVEV (reference sequence). V was pared by 4 bases and J by 2 bases, with 12 bases between. This CDR3 has 14 amino acids. As DNA, the CDR3 is TGTGCCAGCAGTTCCCTGGGACTCGCCTACGAGCAGTACTTC. This encodes CASSSLGLAYEQYF.

This chain joins TRBV28 and TRBJ2-7; D may correspond to TRBD1 or TRBD2 (9 bases each). Germline CDR1 is MDHEN and CDR2 is SYDVKM. The length of the CDR3 is 21 residues. Trimming pared 6 bases from V and 3 bases from J, leaving 36 bases between. The DNA for the CDR3 is TGTGCCAGCAGCGGTCCCGGGACAGGGTCTAGCGGGAAACCGGAGATCTACGAGCAGTACTTC. It specifies CASSGPGTGSSGKPEIYEQYF.